This entry describes one TCR beta chain. The antigen this receptor binds is unknown. No qualities accompany the bases; no much larger clone lies one base away. This specimen belongs to a study of cytomegalovirus exposure and HLA in healthy donors (dated by TCRdb to the late 2010s). Notes on the research overall: In an earlier analysis of some 550 of the donors, around 290 Gb of sequence data and 100 million or so unique TCR beta sequences from approximately 180 million T cells were reported. Approximately 300 gigabases of sequencing data and approximately 92 million unique TCR sequences made up an early release that covered approximately 650 HLA-typed donors. Among the roughly 370 genotyped donors, approximately 82% belonged to the genetic ancestry cluster associated with self-reported Caucasian donors. The study was designed to test whether signatures of past pathogen exposure could be identified by cataloging public T cell receptors. The T cell repertoires of around 730 subjects were profiled by immunosequencing and related to cytomegalovirus serostatus. In addition to the first cohort of roughly 670 subjects, a separate validation cohort of 120 different subjects was used. To predict cytomegalovirus infection status, the study brought together high-throughput TCR immunosequencing, statistical association of individual TCRs with disease status, and machine learning. A later analysis re-examined previously published TCR beta repertoires from just over 650 donors and added high-resolution HLA genotyping to investigate patterns of TCR occurrence. In the later analysis, no new phenotypic data were used to find candidate immune exposures; instead, reliance was placed on TCR beta sequences and their occurrence across donors. In an earlier analysis of around 540 of the donors, high-throughput TCR beta sequencing was used to judge whether each TCR beta V gene segment behaved as functional or pseudogenic. Donor age, sex, ethnicity and CMV serostatus were compiled together with the repertoire data. A later genetic analysis used genome-wide SNP genotypes for about 55% of the 666 donors, treating that subset as a discovery cohort. Every discovery cohort repertoire had been produced on one sequencing platform. HLA typing included class I and class II loci at four-digit resolution. Typing coverage differed by locus: A, B, C, DRB1 and DQB1 were typed in about 620-640 donors, DQA1 in 522, DPA1 in approximately 600, and DPB1 in just under 490. Four to six DR-DQ haplotypes were handled as single units for association and clustering, since linkage in the cohort was strong. On average, around 240,000 unique TCR beta nucleotide sequences were sequenced per donor among more than 350 genotyped donors of the cohort, with approximately 18% of those sequences being non-productive.

Here is what the overall study found, with its caveats: Cytomegalovirus status was reported to be diagnosed by the classifier with high specificity and sensitivity in both the original and validation cohorts. A cluster of highly shared sequence variants was judged likely to be a technical artifact of the sequencing pipeline. Strong co-occurrence of HLA alleles, especially DR and DQ, made assigning TCR associations to individual alleles difficult. According to the authors, the approach could potentially be generalized to other disease states and immunological phenotypes. Most TCR sequences were seen in very few donors, while some public TCRs were found in many individuals. Because counts were too low, approximately 18 rarely observed V segments, including chromosome 9 orphons, were excluded from the earlier analysis of 587 of the donors. Compared with the approximately 710-donor mean, donors in an Asian-associated ancestry cluster had fewer N-insertions in productive TCRs, according to a later genetic analysis. A further reported finding was that TCR beta sequences accurately predicted the HLA-A and HLA-B alleles for most subjects in the first cohort. Because HLA typing was missing for some donors at each locus, association tests included only the typed subset. Correlated functional status among segregating V segments might reflect linkage disequilibrium, but an unknown experimental factor could not be ruled out. In the study, 164 TCR beta chains were listed as associated with cytomegalovirus. In vitro tests confirmed that a few of the cytomegalovirus-associated TCR beta chains recognize cytomegalovirus antigens. The 87-base-pair reads could not distinguish some IMGT-functional V segments, including TRBV6-2 and TRBV6-3, so those segments were excluded. Several of the top co-occurrence clusters appeared to be linked to parvovirus B19, influenza, CMV and Epstein-Barr virus, according to a later analysis. The cohort was sequenced for TCR beta chains only, and without alpha or paired-chain data the features that could be detected were limited. Presence/absence analyses assumed roughly uniform sequencing depth across donors, an assumption that may not hold. V-gene and J-gene trimming of TCR beta chains was associated with a missense DCLRE1C variant in a later genetic analysis, and the association was replicated in an independent cohort. A later analysis found that most CMV-associated TCR beta chains appeared HLA-restricted, with HLA associations seemingly driven largely by CMV exposure. A later analysis found that TCR association rates varied across HLA loci, with DRB1 alleles showing the most associated TCRs and HLA-C alleles the fewest. CMV serostatus was the only immune exposure information available for the cohort. A later analysis found that HLA-associated TCR beta chains were more clonally expanded and had lower generation probabilities than equally common non-associated chains. An earlier analysis of some 590 of the donors showed that most TCR beta V segments appeared in productive rearrangements either about 90% or about 30% of the time, which broadly matched IMGT annotations. A later analysis associated 15,000 to 20,000 TCR beta sequences with specific HLA alleles at a false discovery rate of 0.05.

V is cut back by 4 bases and J by 1 base, with 5 bases in the junction unmatched. Looking up the germline V gene yields CDR1 SGHTA and CDR2 FQGNSA. The CDR3 contains 15 residues, cysteine and phenylalanine counted. The entry retains the CDR3 DNA only, 45 bases that are in frame from base 1. To prepare the library, the immunoSEQ multiplex PCR assay was applied. For the multiplex PCR, a mixture combining 60 forward primers for TCR Vbeta segments and 13 reverse primers for TCR Jbeta segments was used. A multiplex PCR assay on genomic DNA amplified the CDR3 region of rearranged TCR beta genes. On the Illumina HiSeq System, the amplified TCR beta libraries were sequenced as 87-base-pair reads. For the original study's pipeline: In a later analysis, 70 million to 95 million unique TCR beta chains were counted across the 650 to 700 repertoires, and around 10 million of these chains were shared by at least two donors. Raw reads were error-corrected and collapsed into unique sequences by a nearest-neighbor algorithm in which closely related sequences were merged to remove PCR and sequencing errors. CDR3 sequences were aligned to IMGT reference sequences to assign V, D and J gene segments. For a sequence to be retained, a match of at least six nucleotides was required to both a V gene segment and a J gene segment. A rearrangement was called productive if the CDR3 had no stop codons and remained in frame with V and J, and every other rearrangement was called non-productive. CDR3 was defined by IMGT convention, running from the second conserved V-encoded cysteine to the conserved J-encoded phenylalanine. The earlier analysis of 550 to 650 of the donors excluded any sequence lacking an unambiguous match to a single V gene segment. An earlier analysis of a few hundred of the donors classified V segments as functional when productive rearrangements were above 56.7% and as segregating when the standard deviation between donors was above 5%. A statistical classification framework was developed to diagnose cytomegalovirus status using the catalog of TCR beta chain sequences. In a later analysis, TCR nucleotide sequences were compared against IMGT/GENE-DB human TR gene sequences so that V and J genes could be assigned. Using the TCRdist pipeline, a later analysis assigned CDR3 sequences along with most-parsimonious VDJ recombination scenarios. A later analysis defined each TCR beta chain by its CDR3 amino acid sequence plus V-gene family, and excluded reads lacking a unique V-gene family. To address suspected cross-contamination and a sequencing artifact, a later analysis removed over 500 highly shared, low-generation-probability nucleotide sequences. A later analysis calculated a clonal expansion index for each public chain from normalized within-repertoire ranks of inferred template counts. In a later analysis, generation probabilities were computed with a VDJ recombination model fitted to out-of-frame rearrangements, and the resulting probabilities were checked against IGoR. A later analysis scored TCR-TCR, TCR-HLA and TCR-CMV co-occurrence with hypergeometric tests, applying a repertoire-size bias correction to TCR pairs. A later analysis estimated false discovery rates by permuting HLA or CMV assignments 20 times. A later analysis grouped co-occurring TCRs with DBSCAN, adding TCRdist sequence similarity when clustering within HLA-allele-positive subsets. Co-occurrence clustering excluded repertoires with fewer than 30,000 or more than 120,000 public chains, plus five with anomalous nucleotide sharing. This is the immuneACCESS table as TCRdb keeps it, with only in-frame sequences that have V and J called. A part of the clones is gone; compared with another copy, unresolved V genes explain less than half, and the rest is unexplained. V, J and clone size derive from that table, while D and trimming were established from the DNA sequence. The sample records 150,000 or so clones, 70% to 80% of which are singletons. The ten largest make up about 1.3% of the sample.

The cohort consisted of approximately 690 healthy bone marrow donors. At the time of sampling, all cohort members were nominally healthy, though unrecorded immune exposures were likely present. The donor was CMV seronegative and was included in the group of 352 seronegative cohort members. Every donor gave a peripheral blood sample, and the peripheral blood mononuclear cells from that sample were used for TCR beta sequencing. Genomic DNA was extracted from the blood cell samples with the Qiagen DNeasy Blood Extraction Kit. Source material: PBMCs. Recombination connected TRBV7-2 to TRBJ2-7, and TRBD1 aligns with 9 junction nucleotides. This TCR derives from a young man in good health and CMV-seronegative. The CDR3 in this case is CASSWEGTGSYEQYF. The base sequence is TGTGCCAGCAGCTGGGAGGGGACAGGGTCCTACGAGCAGTACTTC.